This section outlines one T cell receptor beta chain sequence together with its context. Its specificity is unknown. Trimming shortened V by 7 bases and J by 3 bases, and 6 bases separated the two germline ends. The CDR3 loop spans 12 amino acids. Germline CDR1 is ENHRY and CDR2 is SYGVKD. The study ran its PCR with 60 Vbeta and 13 Jbeta primers. The assay was immunoSEQ multiplex PCR, and TCRdb's table has in-frame clones only and misses some. The table has around 150,000 clones, more than 75% seen once; the top ten hold approximately 1.5%. The source of the sample is a study of cytomegalovirus exposure and HLA in healthy donors. Overall study results and limits: Later on, analysis showed that most CMV-associated TCR beta chains appeared to be HLA-restricted.

This chain connects TRBV10-3 to TRBJ2-2, with D unresolved. The sample taken for sequencing was PBMCs. The TCR originated in a girl aged 10-17 years in good health and CMV-seropositive. The CDR3 sequence is CAITDYTGELFF. The CDR3 coding sequence is TGTGCCATCACAGACTACACCGGGGAGCTGTTTTTT.